A selection of T cell receptor beta chains follows, all from one sample in a study of T cell repertoires in cytomegalovirus infection. TCRdb passed the reads through MiXCR, listing each CDR3 protein once. The table shows approximately 1,000,000 distinct CDR3 sequences, with around 32% occurring only once. Their specific antigens are unknown. The specimen was cultured CD8+ T cells from PBMCs, collected from culture after CMV antigen stimulation. The receptors here all came from a human donor in good health (CMV status not recorded). Some clones in this sample may be carry-over from other donors' samples. Both conserved end residues are part of each CDR3. D genes are given only for firm matches. For some rows the clone size is stated as once, few or many, or as a class when expanded; others skip it.

CDR3 length	D gene	V gene	clone size	J gene	CDR3 protein	CDR3 DNA
17	TRBD1	TRBV2	-	TRBJ2-1	CAIEDTLTGARYNEQFF	TGTGCCATCGAAGACACGCTCACAGGGGCGCGTTACAATGAGCAGTTCTTC
13	TRBD1	TRBV12-3/TRBV12-4	few	TRBJ2-5	CASRPQGKETQYF	TGTGCCAGCAGGCCACAGGGGAAAGAGACCCAGTACTTC
17	-	TRBV10-3	-	TRBJ2-7	CASRDTRGGPKSYEQYF	TGTGCCAGCAGGGATACTAGGGGGGGGCCTAAATCCTACGAGCAGTACTTC
13	-	TRBV4-3	many	TRBJ2-2	CASSQDGGGELFF	TGCGCCAGCAGCCAAGATGGGGGCGGGGAGCTGTTTTTT
15	TRBD1	TRBV6-1	many	TRBJ1-1	CASSEPGGMDTEAFF	TGTGCCAGCAGTGAACCAGGGGGGATGGACACTGAAGCTTTCTTT
13	-	TRBV7-9	few	TRBJ2-1	CASSPPEGIEQFF	TGTGCCAGCAGCCCTCCAGAGGGGATTGAGCAGTTCTTC
17	-	TRBV4-1	-	TRBJ1-4	CASSQDSLAGANEKLFF	TGCGCCAGCAGCCAAGATAGCCTCGCAGGGGCTAATGAAAAACTGTTTTTT
14	-	TRBV10-3	few	TRBJ1-1	CAISDNGVNTEAFF	TGTGCCATCAGTGACAATGGGGTGAACACTGAAGCTTTCTTT
10	-	TRBV12-3/TRBV12-4	few	TRBJ2-3	CASKADTQYF	TGTGCCAGCAAGGCGGATACGCAGTATTTT
16	TRBD2	TRBV11-2	few	TRBJ2-3	CASSLDAGGVGDTQYF	TGTGCCAGCAGCTTAGATGCGGGGGGGGTCGGAGATACGCAGTATTTT
16	TRBD1	TRBV28	once	TRBJ2-5	CATGSRTTGEYETQYF	TGTGCCACCGGGTCCAGAACGACAGGGGAGTACGAGACCCAGTACTTC
18	TRBD2	TRBV7-2	many	TRBJ2-3	CASSLPRTSGENTDTQYF	TGTGCCAGCAGCCTACCCCGGACTAGCGGGGAAAACACAGATACGCAGTATTTT
14	-	TRBV7-8	many	TRBJ2-5	CAGRAGGIQETQYF	TGTGCCGGTCGAGCGGGCGGAATCCAAGAGACCCAGTACTTC
14	-	TRBV28	-	TRBJ1-2	CASSLMMEANGYTF	TGTGCCAGCAGTTTAATGATGGAAGCGAATGGCTACACCTTC
14	-	TRBV10-2	-	TRBJ2-5	CATEFYAGQETQYF	TGCGCCACCGAATTTTATGCAGGGCAAGAGACCCAGTACTTC
13	-	TRBV10-3	few	TRBJ1-5	CAISEANNQPQHF	TGTGCCATCAGTGAGGCAAACAATCAGCCCCAGCATTTT
14	-	TRBV7-9	few	TRBJ1-2	CASSPRAGGAGYTF	TGTGCCAGCAGCCCAAGGGCTGGGGGAGCTGGCTACACCTTC
16	-	TRBV27	-	TRBJ2-5	CASSSVFRRNQETQYF	TGTGCCAGCAGTTCGGTCTTTCGGCGTAACCAAGAGACCCAGTACTTC
12	-	TRBV29-1	few	TRBJ1-2	CSALDSNYGYTF	TGCAGCGCCTTGGACAGTAACTATGGCTACACCTTC
16	-	TRBV4-3	few	TRBJ1-1	CASSQFGGRDPRAAFF	TGCGCCAGCAGCCAGTTCGGGGGCCGGGATCCTAGAGCGGCTTTCTTT
15	-	TRBV14	once	TRBJ1-4	CASSQGLQTNEKLFF	TGTGCCAGCAGCCAAGGGCTACAGACTAATGAAAAACTGTTTTTT
17	TRBD2	TRBV12-3/TRBV12-4	-	TRBJ2-1	CASSWTLAGGVYNEQFF	TGTGCCAGCAGTTGGACCCTAGCGGGGGGTGTCTACAATGAGCAGTTCTTC
15	-	TRBV7-6	many	TRBJ1-2	CASSLAKGPNYGYTF	TGTGCCAGCAGCTTAGCGAAGGGCCCCAACTATGGCTACACCTTC
16	TRBD2	TRBV10-3	-	TRBJ2-3	CAINPQRGSSTDTQYF	TGTGCCATCAACCCTCAGCGGGGGTCTAGCACAGATACGCAGTATTTT
13	-	TRBV15	-	TRBJ2-1	CATSRGGYNEQFF	TGTGCCACCAGCAGAGGAGGGTACAATGAGCAGTTCTTC
14	-	TRBV27	-	TRBJ1-3	CASSPQGTKNTIYF	TGTGCCAGCAGCCCTCAGGGGACAAAGAACACCATATATTTT
15	TRBD1	TRBV4-1	-	TRBJ2-2	CASSPQGTYTGELFF	TGCGCCAGCAGCCCACAGGGGACCTATACCGGGGAGCTGTTTTTT
17	TRBD2	TRBV6-2/TRBV6-3	few	TRBJ2-3	CASSPISPTSGTDTQYF	TGTGCCAGCAGTCCCATTTCTCCGACTAGCGGCACAGATACGCAGTATTTT
14	TRBD2	TRBV3-1	once	TRBJ2-2	CASSQSGGAGELFF	TGTGCCAGCAGCCAAAGCGGGGGGGCCGGGGAGCTGTTTTTT